This TCR beta chain stems from a study of Graves' ophthalmopathy and Graves' hyperthyroidism (dated by TCRdb to 2016 to 2019). For the wider study: Peripheral blood was collected before any treatment was given, at the time of initial diagnosis. Following sampling, methimazole starting at 30 mg daily was administered to hyperthyroidism patients, and high-dose intravenous methylprednisolone was administered to ophthalmopathy patients. In several hyperthyroidism patients, the T-cell repertoires found in thyroid tissue were compared with those found in blood. In total, 120 to 150 blood samples were TCR-sequenced: 40 to 45 ophthalmopathy, 75 hyperthyroidism and roughly 17 hyperthyroidism-to-ophthalmopathy patients. An independent validation cohort was composed of fewer than 20 hyperthyroidism patients and around 15 patients who later progressed from hyperthyroidism to ophthalmopathy. The study used signatures of the TCR beta repertoire to tell Graves' ophthalmopathy apart from Graves' hyperthyroidism and to predict which patients would progress to ophthalmopathy. The 90 to 100 discovery patients were randomly divided into training and test sets at a 7:3 ratio. To explore V-J signatures distinguishing ophthalmopathy from hyperthyroidism, a discovery set of more than 95 patients (roughly 44 ophthalmopathy, over 55 stable hyperthyroidism) was enrolled. The investigation overall reported the following: No statistical method was used to set the sample size in advance, and the investigators knew which group each participant was assigned to. The 13-signature model separated ophthalmopathy from stable hyperthyroidism with roughly 88% sensitivity and about 84% specificity in cross-validation, and 80%/75% in the test set. In validation, the model predicted ophthalmopathy progression with more than 55% sensitivity and less than 80% specificity; some 13 predicted patients were CT-confirmed with GO in a median of 6.5 months. Most expanded thyroid clonotypes with frequency above 0.001 were also detected in blood, suggesting blood repertoires may reflect the thyroid immune response.

Hyperthyroidism was considered stable if no progression to ophthalmopathy occurred within 18 months of follow-up. Patients with hyperthyroidism were aged 18 to 65 years, had been newly diagnosed, and had a disease duration of less than 2 months. Patients with other autoimmune diseases, uncontrolled infections, pregnancy or lactation were excluded from the study. Clinical symptoms, serum thyroxine, TRAb, thyroid ultrasound and orbital computed tomography were used for diagnosis. PBMCs were isolated from about 10 ml of fresh peripheral blood by Ficoll-Paque density gradient centrifugation. Trizol reagent was used to extract the total RNA, and its quality was then checked on an Agilent 2100 Bioanalyzer. In this sample, this clonotype turned up many times. Its antigen has not been determined. Base qualities were left out, and no much larger clone turns up one base away. For repertoire sequencing, TCR beta CDR3 regions were amplified from RNA transcripts. The first round was an RT-PCR using HTBI primers with the Qiagen OneStep RT-PCR kit, and this first round was followed by a second-round multiplex PCR, then size selection and purification. Sequencing of the libraries was carried out on an Illumina HiSeq2000 in paired-end mode with 100 bp reads. The published analysis was carried out like this. SOAPnuke was used for read processing, and reads with adapters, uncalled bases, a mean Phred below 15, or no exact constant-primer or identifier match were discarded. COPE v1.2.5 was used to merge high-quality paired reads. Clonotypes were defined as unique nucleotide sequences and were aligned to IMGT TRB V, D and J references using MiTCR v1.1. Analysis was restricted to V-J combinations with a frequency above 0.0001, which covered roughly 99% of repertoires. A TCR clonal expansion and chaos score per V-J combination was defined as the ratio of F50 clonal expansion to chaos observed in the TCRdist matrix. Features were reduced by Welch's t-statistics and random forest to approximately 12 V-J combinations, which fed a naive Bayes classifier. The Morisita-Horn index was used to measure how similar the thyroid and blood repertoires were. In-frame beta chains were kept once TCRdb had trimmed the public reads at Q25 with fastp and called clones with MiXCR. Rows with a matching CDR3 protein are joined into one entry that keeps the most common DNA and genes. TCRdb's processing, not the authors' own work, is the source of the V and J calls. The sample table contains roughly 380,000 distinct CDR3 sequences; only one count was recorded for 15% of them. The biggest ten clones account for roughly 7% of the sample.

The receptor comes from a woman under 30 with stable Graves' hyperthyroidism. Donor details come from another sample of the same person, matched by shared clones. The specimen was peripheral blood.

The CDR3 region reads CASGLGGGSSGNTIYF. The DNA sequence reads TGTGCTAGTGGTTTGGGGGGGGGCAGCTCTGGAAACACCATATATTTT. The rearranged chain carries TRBV12-5 and TRBJ1-3, and possibly TRBD1, on 6 matching bases. Looking up the germline V gene yields CDR1 LGHNT and CDR2 FRNRAP. Trimming at the junction amounts to 1 base on V and 0 bases on J, and the germline ends lie 10 bases apart. The CDR3 sequence holds 16 residues, the cysteine and phenylalanine included. CDR3 DNA only is kept here, 48 bases in frame from base 1.